One and the same sample provided the 5 T cell receptor beta chains below, sequenced in a study of OX40 agonist ivuxolimab in advanced cancers. This table comes from immunoSEQ multiplex PCR, and its TCRdb copy is limited to in-frame clones, with some not included. The profile shows about 20,000 clones, 80% to 90% of them singletons. The starting material was CD4+ or CD8+ T cells sorted from blood, obtained in a trial of the OX40 agonist ivuxolimab. These receptors originate from an adult with an advanced solid tumor such as melanoma, head and neck, liver or kidney cancer.

This CDR3 is CASSLDLDTEQFF. CDR3 DNA: TGTGCCAGCAGCTTGGATCTCGACACTGAGCAGTTCTTC. V and J are TRBV5-4 and TRBJ2-1, with unresolved D. V dropped 0 bases and J dropped 9 bases, with 10 bases sitting between them. CDR1 is SGHNT and CDR2 is YYREEE in the germline V gene (reference sequence). CDR3 length: 13 amino acids.

The chain combines TRBV19 with TRBJ2-6; weak D call: TRBD1 (5 bases). Germline assignment: CDR1 LNHDA and CDR2 SQIVND (reference sequence). With 5 bases removed from V and 0 bases from J, the gap between germline ends came to 11 bases. The CDR3 runs 16 residues. CDR3 region: CASSLDKRSGANVLTF. CDR3 nucleotide sequence: TGTGCCAGTAGTTTGGACAAACGCTCTGGGGCCAACGTCCTGACTTTC.

The chain has TRBV19 and TRBJ2-3, with unresolved D. This CDR3 has 12 amino acids. The germline V gene has CDR1 LNHDA and CDR2 SQIVND (reference sequence). Trimming took off 1 base at V and 5 bases at J, with 4 bases between the two ends. The CDR3 nucleotides are TGTGCCAGTAGTATAGGCCGAGATACGCAGTATTTT. As protein: CASSIGRDTQYF.

The chain links TRBV19 to TRBJ1-4; no clear D. Germline values: CDR1 LNHDA, CDR2 SQIVND (reference sequence). The CDR3 contains 14 residues. V was trimmed by 2 bases and J by 1 base, leaving 5 bases between them. The CDR3 DNA reads as TGTGCCAGTAGTATAACAAGAACTAATGAAAAACTGTTTTTT. Its protein product is CASSITRTNEKLFF.

CDR3 sequence: CASSLSSGSPLHF. The CDR3 DNA sequence: TGTGCCAGCAGCTTAAGTTCGGGTTCACCCCTCCACTTT. This chain joins TRBV7-2 and TRBJ1-6, with D unclear. This CDR3 comprises 13 residues. Germline CDR1 reads SGHTA; CDR2 reads FQGNSA. V was pared by 2 bases and J by 9 bases, with 8 bases between.